This T cell receptor beta chain came from a study of shared clonotypes between healthy human individuals. Deep-level running was used for the assay. Repertoires were generated with immunoSEQ multiplex PCR, while TCRdb's copy carries only in-frame clones and drops some. This table holds 550,000 to 800,000 clones, roughly 87% found once. Study observations and caveats: Non-shared clonotypes displayed generation probabilities falling below those of clonotypes present in all four donors. Rarefaction curves obtained for sorted subsets showed sequencing incomplete despite large depth.

Comment on this clone: What it recognizes is unknown.

Germline V CDR1 and CDR2: LNHDA, SQIVND (reference sequence). The CDR3 spans 14 residues. V shed 10 bases and J 8 bases; nucleotides not matched to a gene: 13. The TCR was taken from a man younger than 30 in good health. Some clones in this sample may be carry-over from other donors' samples. Sequenced material: memory CD8+ T cells from PBMCs. As to subset: CD45RO+ cells pooled with CCR7-negative TemRA cells. The chain employs TRBV19 and TRBJ1-5; TRBD1 matches 8 bases. The CDR3 is CATQEQGASEPQHF. CDR3 coding DNA: TGTGCCACCCAGGAGCAGGGGGCTTCGGAGCCCCAGCATTTT.